These 31 T cell receptor beta chains were all obtained from the same sample, sequenced in a study of blood T cells in healthy people across ages. Sample-barcoded 5' priming and a J-beta primer mix drove a second PCR of roughly 6 to 12 cycles. Each CDR3 protein gets one entry after TCRdb re-called the 5' RACE reads with MiXCR. Of 1.5 million to 2 million distinct CDR3 sequences in the sample, approximately 28% were seen once. Sequenced sample: blood. These receptors were obtained from a woman aged 25 to 45 in good health.

This chain joins TRBV5-1 and TRBJ2-7, with D possibly being TRBD2 (6 bases). The ends were cut back, 0 bases at V and 5 bases at J, with 15 bases in the middle. Germline loops: CDR1 SGHRS, CDR2 YFSETQ. The CDR3 totals 15 residues. In nucleotides, the CDR3 is TGCGCCAGCAGCTTGGGAGGACGGGGGAACGACGAGCAGTACTTC. Amino acids: CASSLGGRGNDEQYF.

This clonotype was seen more than once but under ten times. The CDR3 loop is CATKGYSGNEQFF. CDR3 nucleotides: TGTGCTACTAAGGGTTATTCCGGGAATGAGCAGTTCTTC. The chain joins TRBV12-5 to TRBJ2-1; no clear D gene. V lost 10 bases and J lost 7, with 17 bases in between. The V gene's germline CDR1 is LGHNT and CDR2 FRNRAP. The CDR3 contains 13 residues.

V gene TRBV20-1 combines with J gene TRBJ1-5; 8 positions match TRBD1. The germline V gene encodes CDR1 DFQATT and CDR2 SNEGSKA (reference sequence). With 3 bases clipped from V and 7 bases from J, the junction kept 5 bases outside the gene matches. CDR3 length equals 13 residues. DNA of the CDR3: TGCAGTGCTAGTCGACAGGGGTGGCAGCCCCAGCATTTT. Its translation is CSASRQGWQPQHF.

This clonotype was found a few times. J is TRBJ2-5 and V is TRBV7-8, with 14 bases that match TRBD2. Germline loops: CDR1 SGHVS, CDR2 FQNEAQ. This CDR3 is 20 amino acids long. After removal of 0 bases from V and 2 bases from J, the junction contained 11 bases not matched to a gene. The CDR3 DNA is TGTGCCAGCAGCTTAGCGAGGTGGACTAGCGGGAGGTGGGGGCAAGAGACCCAGTACTTC. It yields the protein CASSLARWTSGRWGQETQYF.

This clonotype was seen once. A read error may produce the germline difference seen at one junction end. The V and J genes are TRBV7-8 and TRBJ1-5; 7 nucleotides agree with TRBD1. CDR3 length equals 16 residues. CDR1 and CDR2 (germline): SGHVS, FQNEAQ. The CDR3: CAGSLRIGTDNQPQHF. CDR3 DNA sequence: TGTGCCGGCAGCCTAAGAATTGGGACAGATAATCAGCCCCAGCATTTT.

This chain uses TRBV5-1 with TRBJ2-3; 9 positions agree with TRBD2. Trimming at V came to 4 bases and at J to 4 bases, leaving 10 bases not matched to a gene. CDR3 length equals 16 residues. Germline CDR1 reads SGHRS; CDR2 reads YFSETQ. The DNA of the CDR3 is TGCGCCAGCAGCCCCGTCCCTAGCGGGGCGCCAGATACGCAGTATTTT. As protein: CASSPVPSGAPDTQYF.

The chain uses TRBV10-3 and TRBJ2-1; either TRBD1 or TRBD2 may supply D (5 bases each). The CDR3 extends over 13 amino acids. V lost 4 bases and J 10 bases, leaving 14 bases between the germline ends. CDR1 ENHRY and CDR2 SYGVKD come from the germline V gene. For the CDR3, the DNA is TGTGCCATCAGTGGGGGGACCACCGGGGAGCAGTTCTTC. Its translation: CAISGGTTGEQFF.

With regard to this clonotype: At one end, the junction sequence differs from germline, possibly due to a read error. V usage is TRBV7-3 and J usage is TRBJ2-1; 8 bases align to TRBD1. The CDR3 extends over 16 amino acids. From germline, CDR1 is SGHTA and CDR2 FQGTGA. CDR3 coding DNA: TGTGCCAGCAGCTTAGTAGCAGGGGGCTCCCACAATGAGCAGTTCTTC. Encoded protein: CASSLVAGGSHNEQFF.

The V gene is TRBV11-2, the J gene TRBJ1-4, with D unclear. The CDR3 has 17 residues. Between the trimmed V and J ends, which lost 5 bases and 1 base, there was a span of 17 bases. Germline values: CDR1 SGHAT, CDR2 FQNNGV. The CDR3 DNA follows: TGTGCCAGCAGCCCCCGTGGACTGGGTGTAACTAATGAAAAACTGTTTTTT. Amino acids: CASSPRGLGVTNEKLFF.

The V and J genes are TRBV29-1 and TRBJ2-1, with TRBD2 identical over 12 bases. The CDR3 spans 17 residues. Per the germline V gene, CDR1 is SQVTM and CDR2 is ANQGSEA. Trimming at V came to 2 bases and at J to 6 bases, leaving 11 bases not matched to a gene. The CDR3 reads CSVERDPSGRALNEQFF. The CDR3 DNA is TGCAGCGTTGAACGCGACCCTAGCGGGAGGGCGCTCAATGAGCAGTTCTTC.

V and J are TRBV6-2 or TRBV6-3 and TRBJ1-5; a weak D match, TRBD1 (5 bases). CDR3 length: 15 residues. Per germline, CDR1 MNHEY and CDR2 SVGEGT. Trimming removed 4 bases at V and 6 bases at J, with 16 bases between. The CDR3 coding sequence is TGTGCCAGCAGTTGGGCGAGCAGGGCAGGTCAGCCCCAGCATTTT. Translating gives CASSWASRAGQPQHF.

The chain has TRBV12-3 or TRBV12-4 and TRBJ1-2; D is undetermined. Deletions cut 3 bases from V and 0 bases from J, with 8 bases between. The CDR3 consists of 14 residues. The CDR3 here is CASSFYGSNYGYTF. Written as DNA, the CDR3 is TGTGCCAGCAGTTTTTACGGTTCTAACTATGGCTACACCTTC.

This clonotype was seen ten or more times. CDR3 bases: TGTGCCAGCTCACCCGAGAGGGGTTCCAAAAACATTCAGTACTTC. This encodes CASSPERGSKNIQYF. The chain employs TRBV18 and TRBJ2-4; D tentatively fits TRBD1 or TRBD2 (5 bases each). The V end was cut by 3 bases, the J end by 2 bases, with 11 bases between. The CDR3 is 15 residues long. Germline lookup yields CDR1 KGHSH and CDR2 LQKENI.

This clonotype was found many times. The J gene is TRBJ2-7, the V gene TRBV7-6, with D possibly being TRBD1 or TRBD2 (5 bases each). Trimming took 5 bases from V and 4 from J, leaving 15 bases between them. This CDR3 spans 14 amino acids. Germline lookup yields CDR1 SGHVS and CDR2 FNYEAQ. The CDR3 sequence is CASSAGTAPYEQYF. CDR3 sequence (DNA): TGTGCCAGCAGCGCTGGGACGGCCCCGTACGAGCAGTACTTC.

This clonotype was seen many times. The chain uses TRBV12-3 or TRBV12-4 and TRBJ2-5; D unclear. The CDR3 sequence is 13 residues long. Trimming stripped 6 bases from V and 1 base from J, with 9 bases between. The CDR3: CASSRRLQETQYF. CDR3 nucleotide sequence: TGTGCCAGCAGCCGACGGCTCCAAGAGACCCAGTACTTC.

A few counts support this clonotype. The gene calls are TRBV12-3 or TRBV12-4 and TRBJ2-1; D unclear. This CDR3 is 16 amino acids long. V lost 6 bases and J 1 base, leaving 16 bases between the germline ends. CDR3: CASSPPAARSYNEQFF. In nucleotides, the CDR3 is TGTGCCAGCAGCCCTCCGGCCGCTAGGTCCTACAATGAGCAGTTCTTC.

In the case of this clonotype: A clone one base away is much larger, so this may be a read error. This CDR3 is CASRSGTEQAYEQYF. The CDR3 DNA reads as TGTGCCAGCAGGTCAGGGACAGAACAGGCCTACGAGCAGTACTTC. The rearrangement uses TRBV6-5 and TRBJ2-7; 7 bases agree with TRBD1. Germline V CDR1 and CDR2: MNHEY, SVGAGI. This CDR3 spans 15 amino acids. With 6 bases clipped from V and 2 bases from J, the junction kept 10 bases outside the gene matches.

In regard to this clonotype: An end of the junction does not agree with germline; a read error may underlie this. The chain carries TRBV2 and TRBJ2-1; D perhaps matches TRBD2 (6 bases). CDR3 length equals 15 residues. Germline values: CDR1 SNHLY, CDR2 FYNNEI. The CDR3 region is CASEGRTPSLNERFF. The CDR3 DNA follows: TGTGCCAGCGAAGGGAGGACCCCCTCGCTGAATGAGCGGTTCTTC.

This clonotype was detected a few times. The chain is built from TRBV19 and TRBJ2-1; D assignment may be TRBD1 or TRBD2 (5 bases each). The CDR3 totals 15 residues. V was clipped by 3 bases and J by 8 bases, with 17 bases between them. The germline V gene encodes CDR1 LNHDA and CDR2 SQIVND (reference sequence). The CDR3: CASSISPRGSDEQFF. Written as DNA, the CDR3 is TGTGCCAGTAGTATTTCGCCAAGGGGTAGCGATGAGCAGTTCTTC.

The V and J genes are TRBV27 and TRBJ2-1; D might be TRBD1 or TRBD2, each matching 5 bases. V gave up 6 bases and J gave up 5 bases, with 17 bases separating them. The germline gives CDR1 MNHEY, CDR2 SMNVEV (reference sequence). There are 15 residues in the CDR3. CDR3 in amino acids: CASSPLGAFNNEQFF. DNA for the CDR3: TGTGCCAGCAGCCCGCTCGGGGCGTTCAACAATGAGCAGTTCTTC.

The rearrangement uses TRBV28 and TRBJ2-3; D may be TRBD1 (5 bases). V dropped 7 bases and J dropped 1 base, with 12 bases sitting between them. Germline-derived CDR1 and CDR2 are MDHEN and SYDVKM. The CDR3 length is 14 residues. DNA of the CDR3: TGTGCCAGCATCGCGACAGCCGGCACAGATACGCAGTATTTT. Protein: CASIATAGTDTQYF. Supplemented by reference TRBV28 and TRBJ2-3, the full variable domain reads DVKVTQSSRYLVKRTGEKVFLECVQDMDHENMFWYRQDPGLGLRLIYFSYDVKMKEKGDIPEGYSVSREKKERFSLILESASTNQTSMYLCASIATAGTDTQYFGPGTRLTVL.

This clonotype was recorded a few times. The chain carries TRBV5-1 and TRBJ1-2; 9 bases are a match to TRBD1. The CDR3 runs 18 residues. V dropped 4 bases and J dropped 6; count of bases not matched to a gene: 19. Germline V CDR1 and CDR2: SGHRS, YFSETQ. CDR3 sequence reads: CASSPGLRTGDGRHGYTF. CDR3 coding DNA: TGCGCCAGCAGCCCCGGGTTGAGGACAGGGGACGGCCGCCATGGCTACACCTTC.

On this clonotype itself: This may be a read error, as it is one base from a much larger clone. V usage is TRBV20-1 and J usage is TRBJ2-1; 10 positions agree with TRBD2. The CDR3 is 17 amino acids. Germline V lookup: CDR1 DFQATT, CDR2 SNEGSKA (reference sequence). CDR3 sequence: CSARVASGREGYNGQFF. In DNA form, the CDR3 reads TGCAGTGCTAGAGTGGCTAGCGGGAGAGAGGGATACAATGGGCAGTTCTTC.

The J gene is TRBJ2-5, the V gene TRBV5-1; D possibly corresponds to TRBD1 (5 bases). Trimming took 6 bases from V and 0 from J, leaving 6 bases between them. Germline CDR1 reads SGHRS; CDR2 reads YFSETQ. CDR3 length equals 12 residues. The CDR3 here is CASTGYQETQYF. CDR3 DNA sequence: TGCGCCAGCACAGGGTACCAAGAGACCCAGTACTTC.

The chain employs TRBV6-4 and TRBJ1-2, with D perhaps matching TRBD1 (5 bases). The ends were cut back, 2 bases at V and 6 bases at J, with 10 bases in the middle. This CDR3 has 13 residues. The germline gives CDR1 MRHNA, CDR2 SNTAGT. CDR3 DNA: TGTGCCAGCAGTGACGATGGGGGGGATGGCTACACCTTC. This gives the protein CASSDDGGDGYTF.

In the case of this clonotype: A read error may account for a junction end that differs from germline. The chain links TRBV7-9 to TRBJ2-1; D may correspond to TRBD1 or TRBD2 (8 bases each). Germline loops: CDR1 SEHNR, CDR2 FQNEAQ (reference sequence). CDR3 length: 17 amino acids. As DNA, the CDR3 is TGTGCCAGCAGCAATAGCGGGGACAGGAGCTCCTACAATGAGCAGTTATTC. It yields the protein CASSNSGDRSSYNEQLF.

The rearrangement uses TRBV10-3 and TRBJ2-3, with a weak D call TRBD1 (6 bases). Germline CDR1 reads ENHRY; CDR2 reads SYGVKD. The germline V and J ends were trimmed by 3 bases and 9 bases, with 10 bases remaining between them. This CDR3 comprises 12 residues. In DNA, the CDR3 is TGTGCCATCAGTGACCCGGGACAAACGCAGTATTTT. This sequence encodes CAISDPGQTQYF.

This clonotype was seen more than once but under ten times. This chain joins TRBV4-1 and TRBJ2-4; no definite D call. V lost 1 base and J 1 base, leaving 17 bases between the germline ends. Germline lookup yields CDR1 MGHRA and CDR2 YSYEKL. The CDR3 is 18 amino acids. Here the CDR3 reads CASSQVATGLTAKNIQYF. CDR3 nucleotide sequence: TGCGCCAGCAGCCAAGTGGCCACCGGATTGACCGCCAAAAACATTCAGTACTTC.

A remark on this clonotype: A much larger clonotype is one base distant, so this may be a read error. CDR3 nucleotides: TGCGCCAGCAGCCAAGATAAGTTCCTCAATCAGCCCCAGCATTTT. Amino acid sequence: CASSQDKFLNQPQHF. The chain joins TRBV4-3 to TRBJ1-5; D unresolved. Germline-derived CDR1 and CDR2 are LGHNA and YSLEER. The ends were cut back, 0 bases at V and 3 bases at J, with 9 bases in the middle. The CDR3 covers 15 residues.

This clonotype was counted at least ten times. The CDR3 reads CAIRTGGIMSEQYF. The DNA of the CDR3 is TGTGCCATCAGAACAGGGGGAATTATGAGCGAGCAGTACTTC. The chain combines TRBV10-3 with TRBJ2-7; 8 bases are a match to TRBD1. The CDR3 is made up of 14 amino acids. Germline CDR1 ENHRY, CDR2 SYGVKD. With 6 bases clipped from V and 6 bases from J, the junction kept 10 bases outside the gene matches.

The chain couples TRBV3-1 to TRBJ2-4; TRBD2 aligns across 11 bases. This CDR3 comprises 16 residues. With V trimmed by 2 bases and J by 3 bases, 3 bases remained unmatched. Germline V lookup: CDR1 LGHDT, CDR2 YNNKEL (reference sequence). CDR3 coding DNA: TGTGCCAGCAGCCAAAGGCTAGCGGGGGGCAAAAACATTCAGTACTTC. It codes for CASSQRLAGGKNIQYF.